This T cell receptor (beta chain) was obtained from a study of blood T cell repertoires in COVID-19. About the research overall: Whether acute or convalescent, the COVID-19 samples came from the United States, Italy and Spain. T cells, B-cell-depleted T cells, or PBMCs supplied cDNA or gDNA.

The germline V gene has CDR1 SEHNR and CDR2 FQNEAQ (reference sequence). V lost 4 bases, J lost 7 bases, and 17 bases lay in between. CDR3 length: 16 residues. This clone was observed a handful of times. Original handling: Reference gene primer amplification gave estimated nucleated cell counts. The data were produced by immunoSEQ multiplex PCR, yet TCRdb's version contains in-frame clones alone and is incomplete. V and J calls plus clone size are reproduced from that table; the DNA served to infer D and trimming. Among 40,000 to 55,000 clones, less than 95% were seen once, and the ten largest hold 6% to 6.5%.

The clonotype originates from a man between 70 and 80 years old with active COVID-19. The genes are TRBV7-9 and TRBJ1-6, with a possible D match to TRBD1 (5 bases). The material sequenced was peripheral blood. The CDR3 loop reads CASSYPWGRENSPLHF. Written as DNA, the CDR3 is TGTGCCAGCAGCTACCCCTGGGGCAGAGAGAATTCACCCCTCCACTTT.